The T cell receptor (beta chain) described here comes from a study of beta chain features in type 1 diabetes. Study results and limitations: Patients with type 1 diabetes carried fewer insertions and had more deletions at their VDJ junctions. Researchers report that Type 1 diabetes patients had moderately but significantly shorter TCRB CDR3s across all four CD4+ subsets.

Isolated RNA was reverse transcribed in full, so expressed TCRB transcripts were sequenced. Libraries were prepared by immunoSEQ multiplex PCR; TCRdb keeps only in-frame clonotypes and omits some of them. The sample holds hundreds of thousands of clones; 13% are singletons and the top ten take approximately 0.022%. For this clone: Antigen specificity is unknown.

CDR3 length: 13 amino acids. Between the trimmed V and J ends, which lost 8 bases and 2 bases, there was a span of 15 bases. Germline lookup yields CDR1 GTSNPN and CDR2 SVGIG (reference sequence). The TCR originated in a man aged 18 to 29 with type 1 diabetes. V is TRBV30 and J is TRBJ2-5; possibly TRBD2 for D (6 bases). The sequencing sample was made of naive CD4+ T cells from blood. Here the CDR3 DNA reads TGTGCCCTCGGGACTGGGCCGCAAGAGACCCAGTACTTC. Its protein product is CALGTGPQETQYF.